This T cell receptor beta chain came from a study of cytomegalovirus exposure and HLA in healthy donors (TCRdb year 2017). In the study overall: According to an earlier analysis of 550 to 750 of the donors, about 179 million T cells yielded 117 million unique TCR beta sequences and 250 to 350 Gb of sequence data. The study aimed to test whether cataloging public T cell receptors could reveal signatures of past pathogen exposure. A later analysis re-examined previously published TCR beta repertoires from hundreds of donors and added high-resolution HLA genotyping to investigate patterns of TCR occurrence. Using immunosequencing, the study profiled T cell repertoires from approximately 700 subjects and related those repertoires to cytomegalovirus serostatus. Genome-wide SNP genotypes for about 65% of the 666 donors were used in a later genetic analysis, which treated that subset as a discovery cohort. HLA typing covered class I and class II loci at four-digit resolution. Across under 500 genotyped donors of the cohort, an average of about 220,000 unique TCR beta nucleotide sequences per donor were sequenced, and roughly 17% of those sequences were non-productive. To predict cytomegalovirus infection status, the study brought together high-throughput TCR immunosequencing, statistical association of individual TCRs with disease status, and machine learning. All discovery cohort repertoires had been generated on a single sequencing platform. Of the approximately 400 genotyped donors, 75% to 85% were placed in the genetic ancestry cluster associated with self-reported Caucasian donors. An earlier analysis of around 580 of the donors used high-throughput TCR beta sequencing to judge whether each TCR beta V gene segment behaved as functional or pseudogenic. Typing coverage varied by locus: about 629-630 donors for A, B, C, DRB1 and DQB1; roughly 520 for DQA1; around 570 for DPA1; about 450 for DPB1. Along with the roughly 700-subject first cohort, a separate validation cohort of around 120 different subjects was used. Rather than using new phenotypic data, the later analysis identified candidate immune exposures from TCR beta sequences and from how often those sequences occurred across donors. An early release that covered about 640 HLA-typed donors contained around 300 gigabases of sequencing data and tens of millions of unique TCR sequences. Donor age, sex, ethnicity and CMV serostatus were collected together with the repertoire data. Roughly five DR-DQ haplotypes were handled as single units for association and clustering, since linkage in the cohort was strong.

Preparation of the library involved the immunoSEQ multiplex PCR assay. A mixture of 60 forward primers for TCR Vbeta segments and 13 reverse primers for TCR Jbeta segments was used in the multiplex PCR. Amplification of the CDR3 region of rearranged TCR beta genes was performed with a multiplex PCR assay on genomic DNA. Amplified TCR beta libraries were sequenced as 87-base-pair reads on the Illumina HiSeq System. The paper's data handling went like this. A later analysis tallied roughly 80 million unique TCR beta chains across the approximately 670 repertoires, and approximately 11 million of those chains were shared by two or more donors. Raw reads were error-corrected and collapsed into unique sequences by a nearest-neighbor algorithm in which closely related sequences were merged to remove PCR and sequencing errors. To assign V, D and J gene segments, CDR3 sequences were aligned to IMGT reference sequences. For a sequence to be retained, a match of at least six nucleotides to both a V gene segment and a J gene segment was required. A rearrangement counted as productive if the CDR3 had no stop codons and remained in frame with V and J, and every other rearrangement counted as non-productive. Following IMGT convention, CDR3 was defined as the stretch from the second conserved V-encoded cysteine up to the conserved J-encoded phenylalanine. Sequences without an unambiguous match to a single V gene segment were excluded from the earlier analysis of several hundred of the donors. An earlier analysis of a few hundred of the donors called V segments functional above 56.7% productive rearrangements and segregating when the between-donor standard deviation exceeded 5%. A statistical classification framework was built to diagnose cytomegalovirus status from the catalog of TCR beta chain sequences. A later analysis assigned V and J genes by comparing TCR nucleotide sequences with IMGT/GENE-DB human TR gene sequences. Using the TCRdist pipeline, a later analysis assigned CDR3 sequences along with most-parsimonious VDJ recombination scenarios. In a later analysis, every TCR beta chain was defined by the combination of its CDR3 amino acid sequence and its V-gene family, and reads without a unique V-gene family were dropped. A later analysis removed 450 to 600 highly shared, low-generation-probability nucleotide sequences to deal with suspected cross-contamination and a sequencing artifact. In a later analysis, a clonal expansion index was calculated for each public chain from normalized within-repertoire ranks of inferred template counts. In a later analysis, generation probabilities were computed with a VDJ recombination model fitted to out-of-frame rearrangements, and the resulting probabilities were checked against IGoR. Hypergeometric tests were used in a later analysis to score TCR-TCR, TCR-HLA and TCR-CMV co-occurrence, with a repertoire-size bias correction applied to the TCR pairs. In a later analysis, false discovery rates were estimated by permuting HLA or CMV assignments 20 times. A later analysis grouped co-occurring TCRs with DBSCAN, adding TCRdist sequence similarity when clustering within HLA-allele-positive subsets. For co-occurrence clustering, repertoires with fewer than 30,000 or more than 120,000 public chains were excluded, along with 4 to 6 repertoires with anomalous nucleotide sharing. TCRdb retrieved this table from immuneACCESS and kept in-frame rearrangements only. Not all clones are present; in checked studies, unresolved V genes account for under half, and no reason is known for the remainder. The V and J calls and clone size come from that table; D and trimming were worked out from the DNA. This sample gives over 65,000 clones in total; approximately 80% of them show up just once. The top ten hold around 15% of the sample.

Study-wide conclusions, independent of this receptor: A further reported finding was that TCR beta sequences accurately predicted the HLA-A and HLA-B alleles for most subjects in the first cohort. The earlier analysis of about 600 of the donors excluded seventeen rarely observed V segments, including chromosome 9 orphons, because counts were too low. Only TCR beta chains were sequenced in this cohort, and the absence of alpha or paired-chain data limited detectable features. Because HLA typing was missing for some donors at each locus, association tests included only the typed subset. The presence/absence analyses assumed that sequencing depth was roughly uniform across donors, and that assumption may not be true. A later analysis found that HLA-associated TCR beta chains were more clonally expanded and had lower generation probabilities than equally common non-associated chains. A cluster of highly shared sequence variants was judged likely to be a technical artifact of the sequencing pipeline. V-gene and J-gene trimming of TCR beta chains was associated with a missense DCLRE1C variant in a later genetic analysis, and the association was replicated in an independent cohort. Linkage disequilibrium might explain the correlated functional status among segregating V segments, but an unknown experimental factor could not be excluded. In the study, around 150 TCR beta chains were listed as associated with cytomegalovirus. A later analysis found that TCR association rates varied across HLA loci, with DRB1 alleles showing the most associated TCRs and HLA-C alleles the fewest. Several of the top co-occurrence clusters appeared to be linked to parvovirus B19, influenza, CMV and Epstein-Barr virus, according to a later analysis. In both the original and validation cohorts, the classifier was reported to diagnose cytomegalovirus status with high specificity and sensitivity. In an earlier analysis of over 550 of the donors, most TCR beta V segments were observed in productive rearrangements about 87% or about 30% of the time, broadly matching IMGT annotations. The authors suggested that the approach could potentially be extended to other disease states and immunological phenotypes. In vitro tests confirmed that a few of the cytomegalovirus-associated TCR beta chains recognize cytomegalovirus antigens. A later genetic analysis reported fewer N-insertions in productive TCRs among donors in an Asian-associated ancestry cluster than the roughly 700-donor mean. The only immune exposure information available for the cohort was CMV serostatus. At a false discovery rate of 0.05, a later analysis linked about 16,000 TCR beta sequences to specific HLA alleles. When HLA alleles, especially DR and DQ, strongly co-occurred, TCR associations were difficult to assign to individual alleles. In a later analysis, most CMV-associated TCR beta chains were found to appear HLA-restricted, with HLA associations seemingly driven largely by CMV exposure. Some IMGT-functional V segments, including TRBV6-2 and TRBV6-3, could not be told apart with the 87-base-pair reads, so those segments were excluded. While some public TCRs were present in many individuals, most TCR sequences turned up only very rarely across donors.

As regards this clone: It lacks a known antigen. One base away there is no much larger clone; base qualities are not given.

The cohort was made up of several hundred healthy bone marrow donors. Cohort members were all nominally healthy when sampled, although unrecorded immune exposures were likely present. CMV serostatus was positive for around 310 and negative for about 50% of the roughly 700 cohort members, and was not recorded for this donor. Each donor provided a peripheral blood sample, and peripheral blood mononuclear cells were used for TCR beta sequencing. Genomic DNA was extracted from the blood cell samples with the Qiagen DNeasy Blood Extraction Kit. The germline V gene specifies SNHLY as CDR1 and FYNNEI as CDR2. The CDR3, from cysteine to phenylalanine, totals 16 residues. Left in the record is the CDR3 DNA by itself, 48 bases read in frame from the first base. The germline V end is reduced by 10 bases and the J end by 0 bases; junction bases left unmatched: 8.

The chain employs TRBV2 and TRBJ2-6; 8 nucleotides in the junction match TRBD1. Sample: PBMCs. The clonotype comes from a human donor in good health. The nucleotide sequence is TGTGCCATCTCCGGGACAGGACGCTCTGGGGCCAACGTCCTGACTTTC. Its coded protein is CAISGTGRSGANVLTF.